This entry is about one TCR beta chain. The target antigen is unknown. The data were obtained in a study of identifying expanded T cells in peripheral blood. General study findings and limits: Clone count variance between roughly two-week samples rose with total template count.

The method was immunoSEQ multiplex PCR; TCRdb's version includes in-frame clones alone and lacks a portion of them. The sample has under 150,000 clones; around nine tenths are singletons. Germline CDR1 MDHEN, CDR2 SYDVKM. V lost 5 bases and J lost 6; bases outside the gene matches: 10. This CDR3 region has 15 residues. No infections or other immune events were documented during collection. The V gene is TRBV28, the J gene TRBJ2-3; 8 positions match TRBD1. The source material was blood. The origin of this receptor is a person aged 18 to 70 in good health. CDR3 in amino acids: CASSPSGTGYDTQYF. The CDR3 coding sequence is TGTGCCAGCAGTCCTTCCGGGACAGGCTACGATACGCAGTATTTT. Filled out from reference TRBV28 and TRBJ2-3, the complete variable domain reads DVKVTQSSRYLVKRTGEKVFLECVQDMDHENMFWYRQDPGLGLRLIYFSYDVKMKEKGDIPEGYSVSREKKERFSLILESASTNQTSMYLCASSPSGTGYDTQYFGPGTRLTVL.